The T cell receptor beta chain under discussion was sequenced for a study of blood T cells in healthy people across ages. Primers used in a second PCR of roughly 6 to 12 cycles were a sample-barcoded 5' primer and a J-beta primer mix. TCRdb re-called the 5' RACE reads through MiXCR, storing one row per CDR3 protein. Here the sample spans more than 1,000,000 distinct CDR3 sequences, 20% to 25% being singletons. Separately, the same data were catalogued under a study of T cells of mothers and their children. That paper notes: When the second PCR was run, its M1S primer added sample barcodes and 2-4 random nucleotides.

Sequencing used blood. The sequence was collected from a girl aged 2-9 years in good health.

Here the CDR3 DNA reads TGTGCCAGCAGCTCATGGGACGGACAAGAGACCCAGTACTTC. Translating gives CASSSWDGQETQYF. The V call is TRBV7-9, the J call TRBJ2-5; D possibly uses TRBD1 or TRBD2 (5 bases each). The V gene lost 4 bases and the J gene lost 2 bases, with 11 bases spanning the gap. Germline CDR1 and CDR2: SEHNR and FQNEAQ (reference sequence). CDR3 length equals 14 residues.